Listed here is a single TCR beta chain. Naive CD8 isolation took CD45RO-negative cells positively selected for CCR7 and excluded terminally differentiated effector memory CD45RA+ cells. These data originate in a study of shared clonotypes between healthy human individuals. V lost 5 bases, J lost 2 bases, and 5 bases stayed unmatched. Germline CDR1 MNHEY, CDR2 SMNVEV (reference sequence). The CDR3 is made up of 14 amino acids. The data were produced by immunoSEQ multiplex PCR, yet TCRdb's version contains in-frame clones alone and is incomplete. The sample has about 2.1 million clones; 93% are singletons.

Material: naive CD8+ T cells from PBMCs. The chain couples TRBV27 to TRBJ2-7, with 8 bases aligning to TRBD2. The receptor was isolated from a young man in good health. Some clones in this sample may be carry-over from other donors' samples. CDR3 protein: CASSPGGEAYEQYF. The CDR3 nucleotides are TGTGCCAGCAGTCCGGGGGGGGAAGCCTACGAGCAGTACTTC.